This TCR beta chain comes out of a study of OX40 agonist ivuxolimab in advanced cancers. About the investigation overall: Ivuxolimab was a fully human IgG2 agonistic monoclonal antibody targeting the costimulatory receptor OX40 (CD134). Intravenous ivuxolimab was administered to patients every 2 weeks at six dose levels: 0.01, 0.1, 0.3, 1.5, 3 and 10 mg/kg. Of the 50 or so patients in dose escalation, some 20 had hepatocellular carcinoma, approximately 15 had melanoma, 9 had renal cell carcinoma and 9 had head and neck cancer. In the dose-escalation cohort, 82.7% of patients were male, and the mean age was approximately 55 years, with a range of roughly 20 to 80. Patients were allowed to have had prior anti-PD-1, anti-PD-L1 or anti-CTLA-4 therapy, and around 43% of the dose-escalation patients had been treated with checkpoint inhibitors. Three dose-escalation patients achieved partial responses, one with hepatocellular carcinoma and two with cutaneous melanoma. Peripheral TCRbeta sequencing was intended to test whether TCR sequence diversity was altered and clonal T-cell expansion was caused by ivuxolimab. The paper covers the monotherapy dose-escalation part of the phase I ivuxolimab trial, which included N = 52 patients. General study outcomes and caveats: In partial responders in the 0.1-3.0 mg/kg groups, normalized peripheral clonal expansion was found to be among the lowest, especially among CD8+ T cells. After ivuxolimab, expanded clones were on average more numerous among CD8+ T cells than among CD4+ T cells. At doses of 0.1 to 3.0 mg/kg, clonal expansion of both CD4+ and CD8+ blood T cells was observed from baseline to week 6. Antigen specificity was not determined for the clonally expanded peripheral T cells. Low levels of normalized T-cell clonal expansion were also seen in some patients who did not respond.

Patients with autoimmune disease history or receiving systemic immunosuppression were excluded from the trial. Peripheral blood for TCR sequencing was collected from all dose cohorts at baseline, on cycle 4 day 1, and on cycle 7 day 1. The samples were taken from a phase I, first-in-human, multicenter, open-label dose-escalation trial of ivuxolimab. Adults with locally advanced or metastatic melanoma, renal cell carcinoma, hepatocellular carcinoma or head and neck squamous cell carcinoma were enrolled in the trial. CD4+ and CD8+ T cells were sorted separately from peripheral blood before TCR sequencing. Comments on this clone: No antigen is known for it. Base qualities are not recorded, but no much larger clone differs from it by a single base.

Genomic DNA was extracted from sorted cells for sequencing of the TCRbeta CDR3 region. The immunoSEQ Assay was used to sequence the TCRbeta CDR3 regions. TCRdb stores this immuneACCESS table with in-frame sequences only. Part of the clones is absent; in the studies checked, under half of the shortfall reflects unresolved V genes, and no reason is known for the rest. The sample includes about 60,000 clones, with roughly nine tenths observed a single time. The leading ten clones occupy 11% to 15% of the sample. V is cut back by 6 bases and J by 3 bases, with 9 bases in the junction unmatched. The CDR3 sequence holds 16 residues, the cysteine and phenylalanine included. Only the CDR3 portion is preserved as DNA: 48 bases, with reading frame beginning at the first base. Based on the germline V gene, the CDR1 and CDR2 sequences are MNHGY and SAAAGT.

The sample was CD4+ or CD8+ T cells sorted from blood, taken in a trial of the OX40 agonist ivuxolimab. The sequence came from an adult with an advanced solid tumor such as melanoma, head and neck, liver or kidney cancer. This chain joins TRBV6-8 to TRBJ2-1; 9 bases in the junction line up with TRBD1. CDR3 region: CASRARQGVLYNEQFF. The DNA reads as follows: TGTGCCAGCAGGGCAAGACAGGGGGTACTCTACAATGAGCAGTTCTTC.